This T cell receptor beta chain was obtained from a study of CD8+ T cells in alopecia areata. Study-level points and caveats: In scalp and blood, many expanded lesional clones persisted during tofacitinib. Mice showed clearer TCR sharing than patients did, a gap that was possibly HLA-related.

RNA, once extracted, was reverse transcribed into cDNA for use as the sequencing template. Assay: immunoSEQ multiplex PCR; the TCRdb copy retains only in-frame clones and omits some. The repertoire consists of 200,000 to 250,000 clones, with less than 65% occurring once and the leading ten covering roughly 4.2%. Described treatment: oral pan-JAK inhibitor, 5-10 mg twice daily. Sampling of alopecia areata patients yielded lesional scalp punch biopsies as well as peripheral blood. Using a FACSAria, the CD4+ and CD8+ T cells were sorted from the PBMCs. With regard to this clone: Its antigen is not identified. This CDR3 is also generated by other DNA sequences in the sample.

The receptor was isolated from a human donor with alopecia areata. Sample: CD4+ T cells sorted from blood, taken at week 4, from a patient treated with tofacitinib.

CDR3: CAWSPGGNQPQHF. CDR3 DNA: TGTGCCTGGAGTCCAGGGGGTAATCAGCCCCAGCATTTT. J is TRBJ1-5 and V is TRBV30; TRBD1 matches at 7 bases. This CDR3 is built from 13 residues. V was clipped by 2 bases and J by 4 bases; unmatched bases: 2. The germline V gene encodes CDR1 GTSNPN and CDR2 SVGIG (reference sequence).